These T cell receptor beta chains were read from a single sample in a study of control samples from healthy donors and cancer patients. The assay was immunoSEQ multiplex PCR, and TCRdb's table has in-frame clones only and misses some. The sample lists about 95,000 clones, around 85% occurring once. What was sequenced was blood. The receptor set was obtained from a man under 40 in good health. The conserved cysteine and the conserved F or W are not part of the CDR3 here. Clone size is stated in some rows and not others, as once, few, many or a class when expanded.

v_call clone_size cdr3_aa
TRBV9 . ASSVGSEQY
TRBV7-2 . ASSPSGLAGYEQY
TRBV13 . ASSLGTGEISYEQY
TRBV25-1 . ASSDRGGPYNSPLH
TRBV3-1/TRBV3-2 . ASSLGTGQF
TRBV11-2 . ASSRIGLAEAF
TRBV23-1 . AKIRDSRGLEQF
TRBV5-4 . ASSWGDRVNSPLH
TRBV14 . ASSQLGVYNEQF
TRBV6-6 . ASRSSLVDGTKI
TRBV29-1 . SVVLGQGSYEQY
TRBV28 . ASSLFSGRGYEQY
TRBV5-6 once ASSLIQEDSPLH
TRBV3-1/TRBV3-2 . ASSQEKGNYGYT